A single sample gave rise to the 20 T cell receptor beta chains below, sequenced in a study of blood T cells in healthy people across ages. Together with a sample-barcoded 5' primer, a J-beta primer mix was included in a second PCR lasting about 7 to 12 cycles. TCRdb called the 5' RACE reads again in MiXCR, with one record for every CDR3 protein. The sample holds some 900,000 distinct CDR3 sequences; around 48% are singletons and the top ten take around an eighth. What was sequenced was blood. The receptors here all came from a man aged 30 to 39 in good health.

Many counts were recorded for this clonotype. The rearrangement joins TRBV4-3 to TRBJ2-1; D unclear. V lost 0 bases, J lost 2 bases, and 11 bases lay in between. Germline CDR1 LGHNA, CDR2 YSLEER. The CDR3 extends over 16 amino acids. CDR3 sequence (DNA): TGCGCCAGCAGCCAAGACGCTGAGGCCCCCTACAATGAGCAGTTCTTC. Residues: CASSQDAEAPYNEQFF.

For the CDR3, the DNA is TGTGCCAGCACGAGGACAGGTGACCCCTACGAGCAGTACTTC. It yields the protein CASTRTGDPYEQYF. The J gene is TRBJ2-7, the V gene TRBV6-6; TRBD1 agrees at 7 bases. The CDR3 covers 14 residues. Looked up from germline, CDR1 is MNHNY and CDR2 is SVGAGI (reference sequence). Trimming took 7 bases from V and 2 from J; bases not matched to a gene: 8.

DNA of the CDR3: TGTGCCAGCATGAGGGACTATAATTCACCCCTCCACTTT. Protein product: CASMRDYNSPLHF. V gene TRBV6-6 combines with J gene TRBJ1-6; D remains unclear. The germline gives CDR1 MNHNY, CDR2 SVGAGI (reference sequence). CDR3 size: 13 residues. V lost 7 bases to trimming and J lost 3 bases, with 7 bases between them.

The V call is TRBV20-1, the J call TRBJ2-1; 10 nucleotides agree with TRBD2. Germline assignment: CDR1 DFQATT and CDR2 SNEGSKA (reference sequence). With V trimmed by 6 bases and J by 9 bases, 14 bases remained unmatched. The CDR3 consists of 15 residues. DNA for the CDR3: TGCAGTGCCATGTTGGTGCCGGGACTAGCGCTTGAGCAGTTCTTC. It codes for CSAMLVPGLALEQFF.

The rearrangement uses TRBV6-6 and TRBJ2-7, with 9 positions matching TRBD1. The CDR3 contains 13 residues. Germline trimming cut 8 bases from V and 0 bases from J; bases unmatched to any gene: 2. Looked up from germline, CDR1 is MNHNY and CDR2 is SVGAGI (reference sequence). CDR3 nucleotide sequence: TGTGCCAGCGGACAGGGGAGCTCCTACGAGCAGTACTTC. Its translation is CASGQGSSYEQYF.

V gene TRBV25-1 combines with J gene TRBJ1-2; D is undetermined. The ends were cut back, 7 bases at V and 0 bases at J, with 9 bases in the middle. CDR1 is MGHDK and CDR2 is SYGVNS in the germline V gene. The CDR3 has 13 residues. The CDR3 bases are TGTGCCAGCACCGGGTTAGCTAACTATGGCTACACCTTC. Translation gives CASTGLANYGYTF.

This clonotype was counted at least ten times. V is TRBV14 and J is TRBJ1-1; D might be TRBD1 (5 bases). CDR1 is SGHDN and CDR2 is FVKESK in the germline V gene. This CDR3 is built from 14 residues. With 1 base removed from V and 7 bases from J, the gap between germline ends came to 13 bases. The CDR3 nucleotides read TGTGCCAGCAGCCAAGTAACGTCTGGGGGTGAAGCTTTCTTT. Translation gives CASSQVTSGGEAFF.

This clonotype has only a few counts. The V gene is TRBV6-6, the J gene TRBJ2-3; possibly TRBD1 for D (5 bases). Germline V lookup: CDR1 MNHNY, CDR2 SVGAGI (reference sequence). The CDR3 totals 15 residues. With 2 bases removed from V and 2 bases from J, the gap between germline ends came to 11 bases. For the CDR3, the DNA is TGTGCCAGCAGTTACAGTCAGGGTTTCACAGATACGCAGTATTTT. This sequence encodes CASSYSQGFTDTQYF.

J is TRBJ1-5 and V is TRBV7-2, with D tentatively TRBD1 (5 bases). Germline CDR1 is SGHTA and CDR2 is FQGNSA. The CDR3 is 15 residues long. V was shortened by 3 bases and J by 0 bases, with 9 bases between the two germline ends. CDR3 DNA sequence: TGTGCCAGCAGCTTCCGGGACGGTAGCAATCAGCCCCAGCATTTT. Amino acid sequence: CASSFRDGSNQPQHF.

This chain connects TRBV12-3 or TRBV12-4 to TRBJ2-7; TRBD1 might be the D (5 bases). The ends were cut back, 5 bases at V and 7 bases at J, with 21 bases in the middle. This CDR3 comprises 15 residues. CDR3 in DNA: TGTGCCAGCAGTGTCGACAGACAACCTACGAGAGAGCAGTACTTC. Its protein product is CASSVDRQPTREQYF.

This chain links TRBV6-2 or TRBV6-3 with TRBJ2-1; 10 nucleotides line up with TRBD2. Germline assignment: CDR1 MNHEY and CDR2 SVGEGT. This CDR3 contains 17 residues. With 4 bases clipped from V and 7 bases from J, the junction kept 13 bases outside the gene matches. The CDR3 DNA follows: TGTGCCAGCAGTTCCTTTAGCGGGGGGAATACGGGGAATGAGCAGTTCTTC. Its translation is CASSSFSGGNTGNEQFF.

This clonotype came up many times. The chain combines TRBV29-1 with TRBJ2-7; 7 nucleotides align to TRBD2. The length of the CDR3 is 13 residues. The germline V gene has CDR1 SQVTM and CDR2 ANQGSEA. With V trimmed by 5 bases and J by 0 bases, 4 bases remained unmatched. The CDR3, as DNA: TGCAGCGTTATCCAGCGGGGCTCCTACGAGCAGTACTTC. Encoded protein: CSVIQRGSYEQYF.

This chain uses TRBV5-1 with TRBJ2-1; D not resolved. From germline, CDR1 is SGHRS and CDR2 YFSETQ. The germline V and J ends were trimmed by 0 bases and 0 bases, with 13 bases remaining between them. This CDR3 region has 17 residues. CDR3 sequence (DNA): TGCGCCAGCAGCTTGGAAGGAGCCCACCACTCCTACAATGAGCAGTTCTTC. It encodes CASSLEGAHHSYNEQFF.

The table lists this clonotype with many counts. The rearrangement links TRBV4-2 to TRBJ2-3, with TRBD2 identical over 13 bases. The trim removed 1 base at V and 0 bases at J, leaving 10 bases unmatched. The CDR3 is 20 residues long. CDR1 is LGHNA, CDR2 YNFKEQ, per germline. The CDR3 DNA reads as TGTGCCAGCAGCCAAGGACTAGCGGGGGGACCCACGAGGAGCACAGATACGCAGTATTTT. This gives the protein CASSQGLAGGPTRSTDTQYF.

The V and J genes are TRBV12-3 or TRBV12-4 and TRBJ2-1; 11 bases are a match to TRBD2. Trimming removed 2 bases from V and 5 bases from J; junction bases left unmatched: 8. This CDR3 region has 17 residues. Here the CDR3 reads CASSLPLAGGPDNEQFF. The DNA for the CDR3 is TGTGCCAGCAGTTTACCCTTAGCGGGGGGGCCGGACAATGAGCAGTTCTTC.

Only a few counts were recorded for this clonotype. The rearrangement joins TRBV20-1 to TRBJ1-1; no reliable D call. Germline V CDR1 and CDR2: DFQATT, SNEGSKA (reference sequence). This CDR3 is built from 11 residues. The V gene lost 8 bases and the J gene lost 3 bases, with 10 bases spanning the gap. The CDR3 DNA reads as TGCAGTATTGTTAGGTACACTGAAGCTTTCTTT. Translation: CSIVRYTEAFF.

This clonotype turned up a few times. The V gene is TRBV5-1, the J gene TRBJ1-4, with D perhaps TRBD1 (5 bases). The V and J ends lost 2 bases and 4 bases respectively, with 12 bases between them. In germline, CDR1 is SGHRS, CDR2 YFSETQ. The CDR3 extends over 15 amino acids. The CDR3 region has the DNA TGCGCCAGCAGCTTATCCGGGACGGTTAATGAAAAACTGTTTTTT. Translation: CASSLSGTVNEKLFF.

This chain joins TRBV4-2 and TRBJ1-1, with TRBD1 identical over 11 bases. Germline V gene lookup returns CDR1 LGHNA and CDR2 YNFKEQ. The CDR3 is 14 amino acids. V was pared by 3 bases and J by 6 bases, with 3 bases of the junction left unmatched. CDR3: CASSHPGQGAEAFF. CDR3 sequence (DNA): TGTGCCAGCAGCCATCCGGGACAGGGGGCTGAAGCTTTCTTT.

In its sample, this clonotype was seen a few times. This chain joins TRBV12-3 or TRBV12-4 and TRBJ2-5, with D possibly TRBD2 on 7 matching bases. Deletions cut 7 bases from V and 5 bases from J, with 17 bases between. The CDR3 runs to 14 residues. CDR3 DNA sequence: TGTGCCAGCACCTTAGGGGGGGCTCGGGAGACCCAGTACTTC. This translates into CASTLGGARETQYF.

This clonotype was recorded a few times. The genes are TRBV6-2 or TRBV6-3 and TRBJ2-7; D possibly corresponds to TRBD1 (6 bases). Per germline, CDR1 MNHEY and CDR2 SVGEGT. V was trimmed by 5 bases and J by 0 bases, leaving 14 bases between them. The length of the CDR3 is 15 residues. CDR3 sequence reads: CASSRITGNSYEQYF. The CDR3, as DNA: TGTGCCAGCAGTCGGATCACAGGGAACTCCTACGAGCAGTACTTC.